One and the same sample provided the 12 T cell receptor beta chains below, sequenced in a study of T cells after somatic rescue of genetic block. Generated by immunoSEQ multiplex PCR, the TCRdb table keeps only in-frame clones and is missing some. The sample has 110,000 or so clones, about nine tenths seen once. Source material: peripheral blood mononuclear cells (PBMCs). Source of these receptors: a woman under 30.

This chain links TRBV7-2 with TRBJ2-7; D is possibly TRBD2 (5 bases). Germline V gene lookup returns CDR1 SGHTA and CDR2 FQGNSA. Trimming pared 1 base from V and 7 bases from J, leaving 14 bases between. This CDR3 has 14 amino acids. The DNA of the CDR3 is TGTGCCAGCAGCTTAGTGGGCGGGCCCGGGGAGCAGTACTTC. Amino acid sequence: CASSLVGGPGEQYF. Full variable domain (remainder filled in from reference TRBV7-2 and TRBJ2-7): GAGVSQSPSNKVTEKGKDVELRCDPISGHTALYWYRQSLGQGLEFLIYFQGNSAPDKSGLPSDRFSAERTGGSVSTLTIQRTQQEDSAVYLCASSLVGGPGEQYFGPGTRLTVT.

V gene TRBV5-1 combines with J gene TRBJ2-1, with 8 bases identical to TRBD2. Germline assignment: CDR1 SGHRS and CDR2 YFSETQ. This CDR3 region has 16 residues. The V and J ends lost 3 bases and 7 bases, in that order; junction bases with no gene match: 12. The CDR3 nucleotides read TGCGCCAGCAGCTCCCTACTAGCGGAGCCATGGAATGAGCAGTTCTTC. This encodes CASSSLLAEPWNEQFF. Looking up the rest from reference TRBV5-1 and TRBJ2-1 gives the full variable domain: KAGVTQTPRYLIKTRGQQVTLSCSPISGHRSVSWYQQTPGQGLQFLFEYFSETQRNKGNFPGRFSGRQFSNSRSEMNVSTLELGDSALYLCASSSLLAEPWNEQFFGPGTRLTVL.

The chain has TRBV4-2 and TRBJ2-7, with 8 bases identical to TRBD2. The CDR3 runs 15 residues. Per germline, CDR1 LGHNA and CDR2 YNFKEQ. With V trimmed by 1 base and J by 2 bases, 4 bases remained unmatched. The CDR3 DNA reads TGTGCCAGCAGCCAAGCTGGCGGGGGGCCCTACGAGCAGTACTTC. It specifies CASSQAGGGPYEQYF.

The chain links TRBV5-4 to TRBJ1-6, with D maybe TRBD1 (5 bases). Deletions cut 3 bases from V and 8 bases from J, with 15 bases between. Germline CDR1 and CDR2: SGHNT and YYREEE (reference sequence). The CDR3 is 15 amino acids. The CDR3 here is CASSSPGGIDSPLHF. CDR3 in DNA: TGTGCCAGCAGCTCGCCTGGGGGTATCGATTCACCCCTCCACTTT.

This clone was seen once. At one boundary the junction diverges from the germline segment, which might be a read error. The CDR3 bases are TGTGCCAGCAGTTTAAGGGGGGGAAACTTTCAGATCCCGATAAGCTTC. Its protein is CASSLRGGNFQIPISF. V gene TRBV28 combines with J gene TRBJ2-7, with D possibly TRBD2 on 7 matching bases. The CDR3 is 16 residues long. Germline CDR1 is MDHEN and CDR2 is SYDVKM.

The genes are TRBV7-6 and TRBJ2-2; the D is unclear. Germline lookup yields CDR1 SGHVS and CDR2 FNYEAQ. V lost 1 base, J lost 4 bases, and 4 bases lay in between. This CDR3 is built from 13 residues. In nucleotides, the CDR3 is TGTGCCAGCAGCTTAGAGGGCACCGGGGAGCTGTTTTTT. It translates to CASSLEGTGELFF.

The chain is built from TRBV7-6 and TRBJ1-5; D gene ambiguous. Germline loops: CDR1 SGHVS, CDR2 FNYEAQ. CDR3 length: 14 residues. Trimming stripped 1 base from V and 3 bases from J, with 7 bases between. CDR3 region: CASSLDGFNQPQHF. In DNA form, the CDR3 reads TGTGCCAGCAGCTTAGACGGATTCAATCAGCCCCAGCATTTT.

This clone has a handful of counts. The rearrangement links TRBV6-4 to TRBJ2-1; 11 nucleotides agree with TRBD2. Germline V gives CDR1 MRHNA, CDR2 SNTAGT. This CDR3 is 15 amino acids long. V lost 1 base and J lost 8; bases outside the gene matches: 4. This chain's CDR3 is CASSDLAGGLDEQFF. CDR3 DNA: TGTGCCAGCAGTGACTTAGCGGGGGGGCTGGATGAGCAGTTCTTC.

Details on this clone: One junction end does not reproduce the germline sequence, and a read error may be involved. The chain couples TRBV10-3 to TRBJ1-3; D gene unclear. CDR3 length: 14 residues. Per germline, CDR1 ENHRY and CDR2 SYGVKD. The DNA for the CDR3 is TGTGCCAGCAGTTACTCTGCACGGGGAAACACCATATATTTT. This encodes CASSYSARGNTIYF.

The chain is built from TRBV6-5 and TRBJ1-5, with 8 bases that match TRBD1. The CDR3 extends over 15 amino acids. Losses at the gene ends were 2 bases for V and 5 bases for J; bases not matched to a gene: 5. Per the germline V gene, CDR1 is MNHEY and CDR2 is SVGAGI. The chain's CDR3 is CASSYTTGADQPQHF. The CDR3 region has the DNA TGTGCCAGCAGTTACACGACAGGGGCGGATCAGCCCCAGCATTTT.

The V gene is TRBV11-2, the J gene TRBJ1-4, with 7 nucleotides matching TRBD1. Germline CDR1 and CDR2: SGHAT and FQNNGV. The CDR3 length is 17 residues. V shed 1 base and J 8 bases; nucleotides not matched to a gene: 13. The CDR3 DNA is TGTGCCAGCAGCTTAGCCCGGGACAGTGTAATCAACGAAAAACTGTTTTTT. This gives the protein CASSLARDSVINEKLFF.

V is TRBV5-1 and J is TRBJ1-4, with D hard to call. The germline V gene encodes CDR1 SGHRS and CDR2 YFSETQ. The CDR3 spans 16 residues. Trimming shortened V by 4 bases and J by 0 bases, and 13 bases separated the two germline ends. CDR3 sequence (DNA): TGCGCCAGCAGCCTAAATTCTCGGGCAACTAATGAAAAACTGTTTTTT. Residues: CASSLNSRATNEKLFF.